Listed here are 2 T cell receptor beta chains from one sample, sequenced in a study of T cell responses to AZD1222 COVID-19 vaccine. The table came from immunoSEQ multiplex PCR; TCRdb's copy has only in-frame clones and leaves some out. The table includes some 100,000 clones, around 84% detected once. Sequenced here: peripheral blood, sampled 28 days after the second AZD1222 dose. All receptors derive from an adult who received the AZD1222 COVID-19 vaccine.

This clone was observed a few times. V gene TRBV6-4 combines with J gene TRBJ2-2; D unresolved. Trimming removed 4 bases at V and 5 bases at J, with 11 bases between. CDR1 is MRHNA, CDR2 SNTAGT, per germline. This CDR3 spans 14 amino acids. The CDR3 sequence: CASSASPGTGELFF. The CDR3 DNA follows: TGTGCCAGCAGTGCCTCCCCTGGGACCGGGGAGCTGTTTTTT.

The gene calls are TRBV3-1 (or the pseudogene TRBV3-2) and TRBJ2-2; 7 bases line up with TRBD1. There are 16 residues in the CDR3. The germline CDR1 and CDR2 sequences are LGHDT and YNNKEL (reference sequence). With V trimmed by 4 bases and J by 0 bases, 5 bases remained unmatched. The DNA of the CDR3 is TGTGCCAGCAGCCGAAGGACAGGAGCGAACACCGGGGAGCTGTTTTTT. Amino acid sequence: CASSRRTGANTGELFF.